Below are 17 T cell receptor beta chains sequenced from a single sample in a study of graft-versus-host responses after intestinal transplantation. What these receptors recognize is not known. Measured with immunoSEQ multiplex PCR; TCRdb has only the in-frame clones, and not every one. The top ten clones hold approximately 0.18% of a sample with about 120,000 clones, approximately 90% of them seen once. Material: unstimulated CD4+ T cells sorted from spleen or lymph node cells, obtained before intestinal transplant. Every receptor here comes from a human donor who received an intestinal transplant.

This rearrangement joins TRBV6-5 to TRBJ2-1; D not resolved. Trimming stripped 6 bases from V and 4 bases from J, with 4 bases between. Germline V gene data show CDR1 as MNHEY and CDR2 as SVGAGI. The CDR3 runs 11 residues. The CDR3 DNA follows: TGTGCCAGCAGACAGTACAATGAGCAGTTCTTC. Its translation: CASRQYNEQFF.

The chain employs TRBV27 and TRBJ1-4; 7 positions match TRBD1. The germline V gene has CDR1 MNHEY and CDR2 SMNVEV (reference sequence). Germline trimming cut 5 bases from V and 5 bases from J; bases unmatched to any gene: 11. The CDR3 is made up of 16 amino acids. CDR3 DNA: TGTGCCAGCAGTAACCCCACAGGGGCGGAAAATGAAAAACTGTTTTTT. It specifies CASSNPTGAENEKLFF.

V usage is TRBV29-1 and J usage is TRBJ1-2; D is unresolved. Germline CDR1 SQVTM, CDR2 ANQGSEA. V was trimmed by 4 bases and J by 2 bases, leaving 8 bases between them. The CDR3 has 12 amino acids. The CDR3 is CSVVRGNYGYTF. In DNA form, the CDR3 reads TGCAGCGTTGTTAGAGGAAACTATGGCTACACCTTC.

The CDR3 DNA reads as TGTGCCATCAGTGGCGGGGACCGAGGGGCCAACGTCCTGACTTTC. This encodes CAISGGDRGANVLTF. The V and J genes are TRBV10-3 and TRBJ2-6, with D possibly matching TRBD2 (6 bases). Germline CDR1 reads ENHRY; CDR2 reads SYGVKD. The V and J ends lost 4 bases and 4 bases respectively, with 11 bases between them. This CDR3 region has 15 residues.

The genes are TRBV21-1 and TRBJ2-1; TRBD2 is the table's D call and was not checked against the DNA. TRBV21-1 is annotated as a pseudogene. This CDR3 contains 17 residues. The CDR3 DNA sequence: TGTGCCAGCAGCACCTCGACTAGCGGGAGTGAGGACAATGAGCAGTTCTTC. This encodes CASSTSTSGSEDNEQFF.

Only a few counts were recorded for this clone. The chain's CDR3 is CASSQDQAGGQPQHF. In DNA, the CDR3 is TGCGCCAGCAGCCAAGATCAGGCAGGGGGGCAGCCCCAGCATTTT. This chain links TRBV4-1 with TRBJ1-5; 7 bases align to TRBD1. Germline trimming cut 0 bases from V and 7 bases from J; bases unmatched to any gene: 6. Germline CDR1 is MGHRA and CDR2 is YSYEKL. The CDR3 covers 15 residues.

J is TRBJ1-5 and V is TRBV18; D might be TRBD1 (5 bases). CDR1 and CDR2 from the germline V gene are KGHSH and LQKENI. The CDR3 spans 15 residues. Deletions cut 4 bases from V and 4 bases from J, with 14 bases between. CDR3 region: CASSLAGPANQPQHF. CDR3 nucleotide sequence: TGTGCCAGCTCACTAGCAGGGCCGGCTAATCAGCCCCAGCATTTT.

J is TRBJ1-1 and V is TRBV15; D not certain. Trimming cost V 2 bases and J 2 bases, with 12 bases left between them. This CDR3 is 15 amino acids long. Per the germline V gene, CDR1 is LNHNV and CDR2 is YYDKDF (reference sequence). The CDR3 DNA reads as TGTGCCACCAGCAGAAAGAAGCTAGATAACACTGAAGCTTTCTTT. It encodes CATSRKKLDNTEAFF.

The V call is TRBV7-2, the J call TRBJ2-5; tentative D call: TRBD1 (6 bases). This CDR3 has 16 amino acids. CDR1 and CDR2 (germline): SGHTA, FQGNSA. V was shortened by 2 bases and J by 2 bases, with 15 bases between the two germline ends. CDR3 DNA: TGTGCCAGCAGCTTAAACCCTCCAGGGGCGCAAGAGACCCAGTACTTC. Its protein is CASSLNPPGAQETQYF.

This chain uses TRBV5-1 with TRBJ2-3; 7 bases are a match to TRBD1. Trimming took 4 bases from V and 6 from J; bases not matched to a gene: 11. Germline V CDR1 and CDR2: SGHRS, YFSETQ. The CDR3 runs to 15 residues. DNA of the CDR3: TGCGCCAGCAGCCCTGGACAGGTCGGTAGGGATACGCAGTATTTT. This sequence encodes CASSPGQVGRDTQYF.

This sequence joins TRBV7-6 and TRBJ1-2, with D possibly matching TRBD1 (6 bases). CDR1 SGHVS and CDR2 FNYEAQ come from the germline V gene. Trimming shortened V by 6 bases and J by 0 bases, and 11 bases separated the two germline ends. This CDR3 comprises 14 residues. Here the CDR3 reads CASSKGETNYGYTF. The CDR3 nucleotides read TGTGCCAGCAGTAAGGGGGAAACTAACTATGGCTACACCTTC.

Concerning this clone itself: The same CDR3 also results from other DNA sequences found in this sample. The gene calls are TRBV5-4 and TRBJ2-4; 13 nucleotides agree with TRBD2. The length of the CDR3 is 16 residues. Germline V gene sequence: CDR1 SGHNT, CDR2 YYREEE (reference sequence). The V segment lost 0 bases and the J segment 5 bases; nucleotides outside the gene matches: 2. The CDR3 sequence: CASSLGTSGGENIQYF. For the CDR3, the DNA is TGTGCCAGCAGCTTGGGGACTAGCGGGGGTGAAAACATTCAGTACTTC. Using reference TRBV5-4 and TRBJ2-4 for the parts outside the CDR3, the full variable domain is ETGVTQSPTHLIKTRGQQVTLRCSSQSGHNTVSWYQQALGQGPQFIFQYYREEENGRGNFPPRFSGLQFPNYSSELNVNALELDDSALYLCASSLGTSGGENIQYFGAGTRLSVL.

This rearrangement joins TRBV19 to TRBJ2-7, with D possibly TRBD1 on 5 matching bases. Germline CDR1 reads LNHDA; CDR2 reads SQIVND (reference sequence). There are 13 residues in the CDR3. Trimming took off 5 bases at V and 3 bases at J, with 11 bases between the two ends. In nucleotides, the CDR3 is TGTGCCAGTAGTCCCGACAGTGGCTACGAGCAGTACTTC. Amino acid sequence: CASSPDSGYEQYF.

The V and J genes are TRBV6-1 and TRBJ2-1; D is perhaps TRBD2 (5 bases). Germline V gene data show CDR1 as MNHNS and CDR2 as SASEGT. The CDR3 contains 15 residues. V shed 5 bases and J shed 0 bases, with 11 bases lying between them. The CDR3, as DNA: TGTGCCAGCAGTTTGGACTCCCCCTCCTACAATGAGCAGTTCTTC. This sequence encodes CASSLDSPSYNEQFF.

The chain joins TRBV27 to TRBJ1-5; 8 bases align to TRBD1. Losses at the gene ends were 2 bases for V and 7 bases for J; bases not matched to a gene: 10. CDR1 and CDR2 (germline): MNHEY, SMNVEV (reference sequence). The CDR3 runs 16 residues. The CDR3 DNA follows: TGTGCCAGCAGTTTACAGGGACAGGCCAAGGGGCAGCCCCAGCATTTT. It is translated as CASSLQGQAKGQPQHF.

The V call is TRBV10-3, the J call TRBJ2-7, with 8 bases fitting TRBD2. CDR3 size: 13 residues. V lost 7 bases to trimming and J lost 9 bases; unmatched junction nucleotides: 11. From germline, CDR1 is ENHRY and CDR2 SYGVKD. Written as DNA, the CDR3 is TGTGCCATCACCCGAGAGGTAGCGGGAAGGCAGTACTTC. It specifies CAITREVAGRQYF.

This rearrangement joins TRBV27 to TRBJ2-3; maybe TRBD2 (6 bases). This CDR3 is built from 15 residues. CDR1 and CDR2 from the germline V gene are MNHEY and SMNVEV (reference sequence). Trimming shortened V by 7 bases and J by 1 base, and 15 bases separated the two germline ends. The CDR3, as DNA: TGTGCCAGCACTTCAGTGGGGGGAGGCACAGATACGCAGTATTTT. It codes for CASTSVGGGTDTQYF.